Listed here are 29 T cell receptor beta chains from one sample, sequenced in a study of stem cell transplantation in POMP-related autoinflammatory disease (dated by TCRdb to the early 2020s). Explained via the paper, the time point label denotes: after hematopoietic stem cell transplant. Receptor amplification or capture employed the immunoSEQ multiplex PCR assay. The table was pulled from immuneACCESS by TCRdb, which kept in-frame rearrangements only. Such tables lose some clones; where checked, under half of the loss comes from unresolved V genes, and the rest has no known cause. Present in this sample are roughly 68,000 clones, approximately 91% of which were seen just once. The ten largest clones capture 0.5% to 0.75% of the sample. The sequenced sample was CD4+ T cells from PBMCs, obtained after stem cell transplantation. The receptors were gathered from a human patient with POMP-related autoinflammation and immune dysregulation (PRAID). Some T cells may have been brought in with the graft after a transplant.

The CDR3 sequence: CASSVPYEQFF. The CDR3 coding sequence is TGTGCCAGCAGTGTCCCTTATGAGCAGTTCTTC. The chain employs TRBV2 and TRBJ2-1, with no clear D. Germline V gene sequence: CDR1 SNHLY, CDR2 FYNNEI. The V gene lost 4 bases and the J gene lost 8 bases, with 6 bases spanning the gap. The CDR3 runs 11 residues.

This clone came up a few times. This chain connects TRBV9 to TRBJ2-6; tentatively, D is TRBD1 (6 bases). V was trimmed by 4 bases and J by 1 base, leaving 12 bases between them. Germline V gives CDR1 SGDLS, CDR2 YYNGEE. The CDR3 consists of 16 residues. The CDR3 protein is CASSSDRSSGANVLTF. CDR3 nucleotides: TGTGCCAGCAGCTCCGACAGGTCTTCTGGGGCCAACGTCCTGACTTTC.

The chain is built from TRBV28 and TRBJ1-6; no definite D call. Germline V gives CDR1 MDHEN, CDR2 SYDVKM. The germline V and J ends were trimmed by 5 bases and 10 bases, with 9 bases remaining between them. The CDR3 consists of 12 residues. The CDR3 reads CASSLVGSPLHF. CDR3 nucleotide sequence: TGTGCCAGCAGTCTCGTGGGATCACCCCTCCACTTT. Drawing the rest from reference TRBV28 and TRBJ1-6, the complete variable domain is DVKVTQSSRYLVKRTGEKVFLECVQDMDHENMFWYRQDPGLGLRLIYFSYDVKMKEKGDIPEGYSVSREKKERFSLILESASTNQTSMYLCASSLVGSPLHFGNGTRLTVT.

The CDR3 DNA reads as TGTGCCACCAGTGATTTGAAACCGGGACTAGCGTTAAACACCGGGGAGCTGTTTTTT. It yields the protein CATSDLKPGLALNTGELFF. The chain joins TRBV24-1 to TRBJ2-2; 10 bases map to TRBD2. Trimming removed 0 bases from V and 2 bases from J; junction bases left unmatched: 8. Looked up from germline, CDR1 is KGHDR and CDR2 is SFDVKD. CDR3 size: 19 residues.

The rearrangement links TRBV28 to TRBJ2-3; D may be TRBD1 (5 bases). The CDR3 has 12 residues. Trimming pared 6 bases from V and 11 bases from J, leaving 15 bases between. Germline CDR1 and CDR2: MDHEN and SYDVKM. CDR3 protein: CASSLRRGRQYF. The CDR3, as DNA: TGTGCCAGCAGCCTCCGAAGGGGCAGGCAGTATTTT.

This chain links TRBV20-1 with TRBJ2-5; 10 bases line up with TRBD1. The CDR3 contains 15 residues. Trimming at V came to 3 bases and at J to 5 bases, leaving 9 bases not matched to a gene. CDR1 is DFQATT, CDR2 SNEGSKA, per germline (reference sequence). CDR3 amino acids: CSASGPGQGSETQYF. CDR3 DNA: TGCAGTGCTAGTGGGCCGGGACAGGGGTCGGAGACCCAGTACTTC.

This chain connects TRBV24-1 to TRBJ1-2, with D unclear. In germline, CDR1 is KGHDR, CDR2 SFDVKD. CDR3 length equals 13 residues. V was cut by 1 base and J by 6 bases, with 8 bases left in between. CDR3 nucleotides: TGTGCCACCAGTGATTTTCGTAAGGATGGCTACACCTTC. Its translation: CATSDFRKDGYTF.

The V call is TRBV20-1, the J call TRBJ2-5; tentatively, D is TRBD1 (6 bases). V gave up 6 bases and J gave up 5 bases, with 10 bases separating them. In germline, CDR1 is DFQATT, CDR2 SNEGSKA (reference sequence). The CDR3 contains 11 residues. CDR3 residues: CSAHRGETQYF. As DNA, the CDR3 is TGCAGTGCACATAGGGGGGAGACCCAGTACTTC.

This chain links TRBV19 with TRBJ2-2, with a weak D call TRBD1 (5 bases). CDR1 LNHDA and CDR2 SQIVND come from the germline V gene (reference sequence). This CDR3 has 16 amino acids. V was shortened by 4 bases and J by 4 bases, with 16 bases between the two germline ends. In nucleotides, the CDR3 is TGTGCCAGTAGTACCCCCAACTCCCAGGGCACCGGGGAGCTGTTTTTT. It specifies CASSTPNSQGTGELFF.

This clone was picked up one time. The V call is TRBV6-5, the J call TRBJ2-7, with TRBD1 identical over 7 bases. The V and J ends lost 6 bases and 2 bases, in that order; junction bases with no gene match: 4. The CDR3 is made up of 13 amino acids. Germline loops: CDR1 MNHEY, CDR2 SVGAGI. The CDR3 loop reads CASSRQGTYEQYV. The CDR3, as DNA: TGTGCCAGCAGCCGACAGGGTACCTACGAGCAGTACGTC.

The chain employs TRBV3-1 (or the pseudogene TRBV3-2) and TRBJ2-3, with D hard to call. The CDR3 has 14 residues. Trimming cost V 1 base and J 2 bases, with 7 bases left between them. The germline gives CDR1 LGHDT, CDR2 YNNKEL (reference sequence). The CDR3: CASSQGVFTDTQYF. DNA of the CDR3: TGTGCCAGCAGCCAAGGAGTCTTCACAGATACGCAGTATTTT.

This clone appeared a single time. The V call is TRBV24-1, the J call TRBJ2-3, with 11 bases lining up with TRBD2. The germline gives CDR1 KGHDR, CDR2 SFDVKD. CDR3 length equals 16 residues. V shed 4 bases, J shed 6 bases, and the junction held 8 bases outside the gene matches. The CDR3 loop is CATSDSLAGGVDTQYF. The DNA of the CDR3 is TGTGCCACCAGTGACTCCCTAGCGGGGGGCGTGGATACGCAGTATTTT.

The chain has TRBV15 and TRBJ1-5, with D unclear. The CDR3 extends over 16 amino acids. Trimming removed 0 bases at V and 4 bases at J, with 13 bases between. CDR1 and CDR2 (germline): LNHNV, YYDKDF (reference sequence). The chain's CDR3 is CATSRDLGRFNQPQHF. CDR3 in DNA: TGTGCCACCAGCAGAGATCTTGGTAGATTTAATCAGCCCCAGCATTTT.

This rearrangement joins TRBV6-2 or TRBV6-3 to TRBJ2-3; D perhaps matches TRBD2 (5 bases). Trimming removed 0 bases from V and 3 bases from J, with 16 bases in between. Germline loops: CDR1 MNHEY, CDR2 SVGEGT. The length of the CDR3 is 17 residues. The DNA of the CDR3 is TGTGCCAGCAGTTACTCGATCTTCCAAGGCGGGACAGATACGCAGTATTTT. This encodes CASSYSIFQGGTDTQYF.

The rearrangement joins TRBV5-5 to TRBJ2-6; D unclear. CDR1 is SGHKS and CDR2 is YYEKEE in the germline V gene (reference sequence). V lost 2 bases to trimming and J lost 2 bases, with 2 bases between them. This CDR3 spans 13 amino acids. The CDR3 sequence: CASSLTGANVLTF. The CDR3 DNA sequence: TGTGCCAGCAGCTTAACTGGGGCCAACGTCCTGACTTTC.

The chain recombines TRBV7-9 with TRBJ2-5; possible D gene TRBD1, 6 bases. Germline V CDR1 and CDR2: SEHNR, FQNEAQ (reference sequence). CDR3 length: 14 residues. Trimming took 5 bases from V and 4 from J, leaving 14 bases between them. The CDR3 sequence is CASSRRGIRETQYF. The CDR3 region has the DNA TGTGCCAGCAGCCGCAGGGGTATACGAGAGACCCAGTACTTC.

The gene calls are TRBV30 and TRBJ1-6; D is uncertain. CDR3 length: 16 residues. Germline V lookup: CDR1 GTSNPN, CDR2 SVGIG (reference sequence). V was cut by 0 bases and J by 5 bases, with 14 bases left in between. The CDR3 region is CAWSVRRLLHNSPLHF. The CDR3 region has the DNA TGTGCCTGGAGTGTACGGCGACTCCTCCATAATTCACCCCTCCACTTT.

This clone was seen just once. The chain joins TRBV19 to TRBJ1-3, with 8 bases identical to TRBD1. The CDR3 is 15 amino acids. V was clipped by 10 bases and J by 0 bases; unmatched bases: 8. The V gene's germline CDR1 is LNHDA and CDR2 SQIVND (reference sequence). Here the CDR3 reads CATRTGSSSGNTIYF. CDR3 in DNA: TGTGCCACTCGGACAGGGTCTAGCTCTGGAAACACCATATATTTT.

The DNA for the CDR3 is TGTGCCAGCAGCCCGGACAGGGGCTATGGCTACACCTTC. Residues: CASSPDRGYGYTF. V and J are TRBV6-5 and TRBJ1-2; 9 bases line up with TRBD1. The V segment lost 6 bases and the J segment 4 bases; nucleotides outside the gene matches: 3. The V gene's germline CDR1 is MNHEY and CDR2 SVGAGI. The CDR3 has 13 residues.

This chain connects TRBV7-2 to TRBJ2-7; D is perhaps TRBD2 (6 bases). V was cut by 6 bases and J by 9 bases, with 15 bases left in between. The V gene's germline CDR1 is SGHTA and CDR2 FQGNSA. This CDR3 contains 12 residues. CDR3 amino acids: CASRPASAVQYF. CDR3 in DNA: TGTGCCAGCAGGCCCGCTAGCGCGGTGCAGTACTTC. Using reference TRBV7-2 and TRBJ2-7 for the parts outside the CDR3, the full variable domain is GAGVSQSPSNKVTEKGKDVELRCDPISGHTALYWYRQSLGQGLEFLIYFQGNSAPDKSGLPSDRFSAERTGGSVSTLTIQRTQQEDSAVYLCASRPASAVQYFGPGTRLTVT.

This rearrangement joins TRBV4-2 to TRBJ2-5, with 8 bases aligning to TRBD2. The CDR3 is 16 residues long. Trimming removed 0 bases from V and 9 bases from J; junction bases left unmatched: 12. Germline lookup yields CDR1 LGHNA and CDR2 YNFKEQ. CDR3 in DNA: TGTGCCAGCAGCCAAGATCACCCTGGGACTAGTCCTCCCCAGTACTTC. Translating it yields CASSQDHPGTSPPQYF.

The chain combines TRBV6-5 with TRBJ2-2, with TRBD2 identical over 7 bases. Germline CDR1 is MNHEY and CDR2 is SVGAGI. The ends lost 2 bases at V and 8 bases at J; junction bases unmatched: 5. This CDR3 has 14 residues. CDR3 sequence reads: CASSYLPGLGELFF. For the CDR3, the DNA is TGTGCCAGCAGTTACCTCCCGGGACTAGGGGAGCTGTTTTTT.

This clone was counted a single time. The chain is built from TRBV6-5 and TRBJ1-5; D is ambiguous. V lost 4 bases and J 6 bases, leaving 16 bases between the germline ends. The germline CDR1 and CDR2 sequences are MNHEY and SVGAGI. This CDR3 comprises 15 residues. Here the CDR3 reads CASSSSFRSGQPQHF. CDR3 DNA sequence: TGTGCCAGCAGTTCGTCTTTTAGGTCGGGTCAGCCCCAGCATTTT.

The rearrangement uses TRBV20-1 and TRBJ1-1; D is ambiguous. Germline assignment: CDR1 DFQATT and CDR2 SNEGSKA (reference sequence). Trimming pared 4 bases from V and 5 bases from J, leaving 5 bases between. This CDR3 comprises 10 residues. The CDR3 nucleotides read TGCAGTGCTACGTTTACTGAAGCTTTCTTT. It yields the protein CSATFTEAFF.

The V gene is TRBV4-1, the J gene TRBJ2-1; no clear D gene. The CDR3 contains 17 residues. The germline gives CDR1 MGHRA, CDR2 YSYEKL. Trimming shortened V by 0 bases and J by 0 bases, and 12 bases separated the two germline ends. The CDR3 spells CASSQDNPLSSYNEQFF. Here the CDR3 DNA reads TGCGCCAGCAGCCAAGACAACCCCTTGAGCTCCTACAATGAGCAGTTCTTC.

This clone was counted a single time. This chain joins TRBV5-8 and TRBJ1-5; D is unclear. Germline V gene data show CDR1 as SGHTS and CDR2 as YDEGEE. Trimming took 0 bases from V and 0 from J, leaving 7 bases between them. This CDR3 comprises 15 residues. CDR3 protein: CASSLATYSNQPQHF. The CDR3 coding sequence is TGTGCCAGCAGCTTGGCCACGTATAGCAATCAGCCCCAGCATTTT.

This chain links TRBV19 with TRBJ1-4, with 8 bases aligning to TRBD1. CDR3 length: 15 amino acids. Germline assignment: CDR1 LNHDA and CDR2 SQIVND (reference sequence). The V gene end was trimmed by 6 bases and the J gene end by 6 bases; junction bases not matched to a gene: 9. Here the CDR3 reads CASSRRGTGDEKLFF. The CDR3 DNA sequence: TGTGCCAGTAGCCGACGGGGGACAGGCGATGAAAAACTGTTTTTT.

This clone is categorized as medium-sized. The rearrangement uses TRBV11-3 and TRBJ2-7, with no clear D. CDR3 size: 12 residues. V dropped 0 bases and J dropped 5 bases, with 5 bases sitting between them. Germline values: CDR1 SGHNT, CDR2 YENEEA. The CDR3 DNA follows: TGTGCCAGCAGCTTAGACCAGAACGAGCAGTACTTC. It codes for CASSLDQNEQYF.

The rearrangement links TRBV11-1 to TRBJ2-2; no reliable D call. CDR3 length: 13 amino acids. The V gene lost 3 bases and the J gene lost 7 bases, with 9 bases spanning the gap. The germline CDR1 and CDR2 sequences are SGHAT and FQDESV (reference sequence). The CDR3 region is CASSFVGSGELFF. CDR3 DNA: TGTGCCAGCAGCTTCGTTGGTAGCGGGGAGCTGTTTTTT. The entire variable domain, with the rest obtained from reference TRBV11-1 and TRBJ2-2, is as follows: EAEVAQSPRYKITEKSQAVAFWCDPISGHATLYWYRQILGQGPELLVQFQDESVVDDSQLPKDRFSAERLKGVDSTLKIQPAELGDSAMYLCASSFVGSGELFFGEGSRLTVL.